A single sample is the source of the 12 T cell receptor beta chains below, sequenced in a study of cytomegalovirus exposure and HLA in healthy donors (dated by TCRdb to about 2017). The method was the immunoSEQ multiplex PCR assay. For the multiplex PCR, a mixture combining 60 forward primers for TCR Vbeta segments and 13 reverse primers for TCR Jbeta segments was used. TCRdb retrieved this table from immuneACCESS and kept in-frame rearrangements only. Not all clones are present; in checked studies, unresolved V genes account for under half, and no reason is known for the remainder. The sample profile shows 100,000 or so clones; approximately 85% of them were found once. The leading ten clones occupy about 3.9% of the sample. Material: PBMCs. Every receptor here comes from a man aged 30 to 39 in good health and CMV-seronegative.

The rearrangement joins TRBV5-1 to TRBJ2-7; the match to TRBD2 covers 10 bases. Looked up from germline, CDR1 is SGHRS and CDR2 is YFSETQ. The CDR3 runs to 14 residues. Trimming cost V 5 bases and J 2 bases; bases outside gene matches: 4. CDR3 nucleotide sequence: TGCGCCAGCAGGGGGACTAGCGAGACCTACGAGCAGTACTTC. As protein: CASRGTSETYEQYF. Using reference TRBV5-1 and TRBJ2-7 for the parts outside the CDR3, the full variable domain is KAGVTQTPRYLIKTRGQQVTLSCSPISGHRSVSWYQQTPGQGLQFLFEYFSETQRNKGNFPGRFSGRQFSNSRSEMNVSTLELGDSALYLCASRGTSETYEQYFGPGTRLTVT.

This rearrangement joins TRBV10-3 to TRBJ1-1; 8 positions agree with TRBD1. V dropped 5 bases and J dropped 2; count of bases not matched to a gene: 4. The CDR3 extends over 14 amino acids. Per the germline V gene, CDR1 is ENHRY and CDR2 is SYGVKD. DNA of the CDR3: TGTGCCATCAGTCCTGGGACAGGTAACACTGAAGCTTTCTTT. It yields the protein CAISPGTGNTEAFF.

This chain connects TRBV29-1 to TRBJ1-1, with TRBD1 matching over 7 bases. CDR3 length equals 12 residues. V lost 5 bases and J lost 3; bases outside the gene matches: 3. CDR1 and CDR2 (germline): SQVTM, ANQGSEA. This CDR3 reads CSVQDRYTEAFF. Written as DNA, the CDR3 is TGCAGCGTTCAGGACAGGTACACTGAAGCTTTCTTT.

This clone appeared once. The V gene is TRBV29-1, the J gene TRBJ2-7, with 11 bases identical to TRBD1. After removal of 7 bases from V and 5 bases from J, the junction contained 1 base not matched to a gene. The CDR3 is 11 amino acids. CDR1 is SQVTM and CDR2 is ANQGSEA in the germline V gene. The CDR3 DNA reads as TGCAGCGGGGGACAGGGGGACGAGCAGTACTTC. This encodes CSGGQGDEQYF.

V gene TRBV6-1 combines with J gene TRBJ1-2; no reliable D call. The CDR3 is 12 amino acids. Trimming took off 3 bases at V and 4 bases at J, with 6 bases between the two ends. Germline V CDR1 and CDR2: MNHNS, SASEGT. The CDR3 DNA is TGTGCCAGCAGTGACTTCTCCTATGGCTACACCTTC. It is translated as CASSDFSYGYTF.

The V call is TRBV7-6, the J call TRBJ2-7, with TRBD1 identical over 10 bases. The V gene's germline CDR1 is SGHVS and CDR2 FNYEAQ. The CDR3 sequence is 13 residues long. V shed 3 bases and J 5 bases; nucleotides not matched to a gene: 1. The chain's CDR3 is CASSLTGGDEQYF. CDR3 DNA: TGTGCCAGCAGCTTGACAGGGGGCGACGAGCAGTACTTC.

The gene calls are TRBV5-1 and TRBJ2-1, with 13 bases matching TRBD2. The V gene's germline CDR1 is SGHRS and CDR2 YFSETQ. The CDR3 has 19 residues. The junction had 12 bases not matched to a gene; V was cut back by 4 bases and J by 2 bases. The CDR3 coding sequence is TGCGCCAGCAGCCCCGGTCCAGGACTAGCGGGAGCGACCTACAATGAGCAGTTCTTC. Translation gives CASSPGPGLAGATYNEQFF.

The J gene is TRBJ1-1, the V gene TRBV4-3, with TRBD1 as a possible D gene (6 bases). CDR3 size: 15 residues. From germline, CDR1 is LGHNA and CDR2 YSLEER. V was shortened by 4 bases and J by 1 base, with 13 bases between the two germline ends. The CDR3 loop reads CASSPRTVANTEAFF. CDR3 coding DNA: TGCGCCAGCAGCCCCCGGACAGTCGCGAACACTGAAGCTTTCTTT.

In this sample, this clone turned up once. This rearrangement joins TRBV4-2 to TRBJ1-5; D is perhaps TRBD1 (5 bases). The germline V and J ends were trimmed by 4 bases and 0 bases, with 13 bases remaining between them. CDR3 length equals 16 residues. CDR1 is LGHNA, CDR2 YNFKEQ, per germline. The CDR3 here is CASSLSGHGSNQPQHF. The DNA for the CDR3 is TGTGCCAGCAGCCTTTCCGGACACGGTAGCAATCAGCCCCAGCATTTT.

The CDR3 spells CASSDQAEAFF. CDR3 nucleotide sequence: TGTGCCAGCAGTGACCAGGCTGAAGCTTTCTTT. This chain uses TRBV25-1 with TRBJ1-1; the D is unclear. The CDR3 has 11 amino acids. Trimming removed 3 bases at V and 6 bases at J, with 5 bases between. The germline gives CDR1 MGHDK, CDR2 SYGVNS.

The V gene is TRBV6-5, the J gene TRBJ1-2; D call uncertain. The CDR3 is 12 residues long. Trimming took off 6 bases at V and 7 bases at J, with 12 bases between the two ends. CDR1 and CDR2 from the germline V gene are MNHEY and SVGAGI. The CDR3 loop reads CASRLELGGYTF. CDR3 DNA: TGTGCCAGCAGATTGGAGCTTGGTGGCTACACCTTC.

The CDR3: CASSPLRRTEQFF. In DNA, the CDR3 is TGTGCCAGCAGCCCTCTCAGGCGAACTGAGCAGTTCTTC. The rearrangement uses TRBV14 and TRBJ2-1; D unresolved. V was trimmed by 4 bases and J by 9 bases, leaving 13 bases between them. Looked up from germline, CDR1 is SGHDN and CDR2 is FVKESK. CDR3 length: 13 residues.